This TCR beta chain emerged from a study of T cells in Graves' hyperthyroidism and ophthalmopathy. Study-level background: At initial diagnosis, before any treatment had begun, peripheral blood was obtained.

The TCR beta CDR3 regions underwent amplification using RNA transcripts as the source. The primer set for the first-round RT-PCR of the TCR CDR3 was HTBI. In TCRdb, the multiplex PCR reads were re-called with MiXCR into one record per CDR3 protein. The data contain 450,000 to 500,000 distinct CDR3 sequences, under 25% of them singletons. This clonotype was found a few times. This CDR3 is 16 amino acids long. Germline V CDR1 and CDR2: SGHNT, YENEEA. V gave up 5 bases and J gave up 0 bases, with 11 bases separating them. From approximately 9.5 ml of fresh peripheral blood, PBMCs were isolated. This TCR derives from a woman aged 70 to 79 with Graves' ophthalmopathy. The sequenced material came from blood. The rearrangement uses TRBV11-3 and TRBJ2-6; tentative D call: TRBD2 (6 bases). The CDR3 loop is CASSRRGGSGANVLTF. The CDR3 DNA follows: TGTGCCAGCAGCCGACGGGGAGGCTCTGGGGCCAACGTCCTGACTTTC.